This TCR beta chain was sequenced during a study of beta chain features in type 1 diabetes. Each sorted fraction was over 95% pure. All of the isolated RNA was reverse transcribed, so expressed TCRB transcripts were sequenced. Only in-frame clones appear in the TCRdb table, and some are missing; sequencing was by immunoSEQ multiplex PCR. The sample records around 41,000 clones, approximately 61% being singletons. Study-wide results and caveats: Researchers report that Type 1 diabetes patients had moderately but significantly shorter TCRB CDR3s across all four CD4+ subsets. It was among patients, rather than healthy donors, that naive, central memory and Treg TCRB repertoires appeared more similar.

Notes on this clone: Its antigen is unidentified.

The trim removed 4 bases at V and 4 bases at J, leaving 9 bases unmatched. Germline lookup yields CDR1 SGDLS and CDR2 YYNGEE. This CDR3 is 15 amino acids long. This clonotype originated in a man younger than 45 with type 1 diabetes. Some clones in this sample may be carry-over from other donors' samples. The specimen was Tregs from blood. The gene calls are TRBV9 and TRBJ2-3; 7 nucleotides match TRBD1. The CDR3 DNA sequence: TGTGCCAGCAGCCCCCGAGGGGGCGAGGCAGATACGCAGTATTTT. Its translation: CASSPRGGEADTQYF.